This TCR beta chain was documented in a study of siplizumab effects on memory and regulatory T cells. Findings and caveats of the study: The alloresponse seemed to draw substantially on naive T cells, which appeared more diverse than memory cells. Proliferating Tregs from siplizumab cultures lacked functional confirmation of suppression. Roughly 80-95% of proliferating CD4+ or CD8+ clones lacked a naive or memory phenotype that could be assigned.

The method was immunoSEQ multiplex PCR; TCRdb's version includes in-frame clones alone and lacks a portion of them. The sample includes around 100,000 clones, roughly nine tenths of them seen just once. For this clone: Its antigen is unknown.

The CDR3 runs 18 residues. The germline V gene has CDR1 MNHNS and CDR2 SASEGT. V was trimmed by 2 bases and J by 7 bases, leaving 24 bases between them. The sample taken for sequencing was Tregs sorted from blood. This sequence originates from a human donor in good health. This chain uses TRBV6-1 with TRBJ1-5; a possible D gene is TRBD1 (5 bases). The CDR3 sequence: CASSETFFGEHQGQPQHF. DNA of the CDR3: TGTGCCAGCAGTGAAACTTTTTTTGGGGAACACCAGGGACAGCCCCAGCATTTT.